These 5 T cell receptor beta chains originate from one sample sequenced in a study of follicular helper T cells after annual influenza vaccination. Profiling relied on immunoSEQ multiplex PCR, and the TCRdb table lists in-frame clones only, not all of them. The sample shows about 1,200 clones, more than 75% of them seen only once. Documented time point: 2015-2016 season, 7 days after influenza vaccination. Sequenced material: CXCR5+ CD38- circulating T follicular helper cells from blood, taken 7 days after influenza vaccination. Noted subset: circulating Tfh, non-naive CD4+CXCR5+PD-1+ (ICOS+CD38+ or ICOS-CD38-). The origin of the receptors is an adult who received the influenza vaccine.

The DNA for the CDR3 is TGCGCCAGCAGCGCGAGGGGCTTTAATGAAAAACTGTTTTTT. Translating gives CASSARGFNEKLFF. This sequence joins TRBV5-1 and TRBJ1-4, with D possibly being TRBD1 (5 bases). This CDR3 contains 14 residues. CDR1 and CDR2 from the germline V gene are SGHRS and YFSETQ. V lost 4 bases and J 4 bases, leaving 11 bases between the germline ends.

CDR3 DNA: TGTGCCAGCGTGCGGGAAGAGACCCAGTACTTC. It codes for CASVREETQYF. This chain uses TRBV2 with TRBJ2-5; D is possibly TRBD2 (5 bases). This CDR3 comprises 11 residues. Germline CDR1 SNHLY, CDR2 FYNNEI. V lost 8 bases and J 3 bases, leaving 7 bases between the germline ends.

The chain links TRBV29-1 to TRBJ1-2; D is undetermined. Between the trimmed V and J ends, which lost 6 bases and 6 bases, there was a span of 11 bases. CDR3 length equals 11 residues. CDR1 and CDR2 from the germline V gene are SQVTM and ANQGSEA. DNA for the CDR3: TGCAGCGTGCGGGTGGTTAATGGCTACACCTTC. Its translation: CSVRVVNGYTF. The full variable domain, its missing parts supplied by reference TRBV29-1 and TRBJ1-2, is SAVISQKPSRDICQRGTSLTIQCQVDSQVTMMFWYRQQPGQSLTLIATANQGSEATYESGFVIDKFPISRPNLTFSTLTVSNMSPEDSSIYLCSVRVVNGYTFGSGTRLTVV.

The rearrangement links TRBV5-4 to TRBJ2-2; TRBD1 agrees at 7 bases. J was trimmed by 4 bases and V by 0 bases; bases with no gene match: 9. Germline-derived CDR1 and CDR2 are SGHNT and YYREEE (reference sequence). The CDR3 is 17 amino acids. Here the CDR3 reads CASSLGSTGWRTGELFF. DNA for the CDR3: TGTGCCAGCAGCTTGGGGTCGACAGGGTGGCGCACCGGGGAGCTGTTTTTT.

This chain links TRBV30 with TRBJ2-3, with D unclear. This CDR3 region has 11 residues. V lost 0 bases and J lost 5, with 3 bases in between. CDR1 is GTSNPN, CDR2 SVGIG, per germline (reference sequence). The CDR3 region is CAWSVVDTQYF. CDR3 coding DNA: TGTGCCTGGAGTGTAGTAGATACGCAGTATTTT.